Below, one TCR beta chain is given with its context. Its target is not known. The sample comes from a study of T cell repertoires in cytomegalovirus infection. TCRdb re-derived calls from the reads in MiXCR, one entry per CDR3 protein. The data show a few hundred thousand distinct CDR3 sequences, about 40% seen once. This CDR3 comprises 15 residues. The V end was cut by 2 bases, the J end by 5 bases, with 16 bases between. Germline loops: CDR1 MNHEY, CDR2 SMNVEV (reference sequence). Sequences were derived from cultured PBMCs, sampled from culture after CMV antigen stimulation. This receptor was taken from a human donor in good health (CMV status not recorded). Some clones in this sample may be carry-over from other donors' samples. The chain employs TRBV27 and TRBJ2-7; possibly TRBD2 for D (7 bases). This CDR3 is CASSLRPGGGHEQYF. CDR3 nucleotide sequence: TGTGCCAGCAGTTTAAGGCCGGGGGGCGGCCACGAGCAGTACTTC.